The 12 T cell receptor beta chains below come from one sample, sequenced in a study of cytomegalovirus exposure and HLA in healthy donors. PCR primers comprised 60 Vbeta and 13 Jbeta primers. Profiled with immunoSEQ multiplex PCR; TCRdb holds only in-frame clones, not every one. This sample has over 130,000 clones, with over 75% found just once. Sequencing used PBMCs. These receptor sequences come from a man aged 45-65 years in good health and CMV-seronegative.

This chain connects TRBV6-1 to TRBJ2-5; TRBD1 aligns across 9 bases. The junction had 2 bases not matched to a gene; V was cut back by 7 bases and J by 5 bases. The V gene's germline CDR1 is MNHNS and CDR2 SASEGT. This CDR3 has 12 residues. The CDR3 coding sequence is TGTGCCAGCATGGGGACAGGGGAGACCCAGTACTTC. Protein product: CASMGTGETQYF.

The chain employs TRBV6-1 and TRBJ2-7; D is unresolved. The CDR3 is 11 residues long. V shed 7 bases and J shed 5 bases, with 9 bases lying between them. CDR1 is MNHNS and CDR2 is SASEGT in the germline V gene. The CDR3 is CASTYQDEQYF. In DNA form, the CDR3 reads TGTGCCAGCACTTATCAGGACGAGCAGTACTTC.

V gene TRBV9 combines with J gene TRBJ2-1; possibly TRBD1 for D (9 bases). Germline assignment: CDR1 SGDLS and CDR2 YYNGEE. The CDR3 length is 15 residues. The V end was cut by 4 bases, the J end by 7 bases, with 18 bases between. The CDR3 protein is CASSRGGQGANEQFF. As DNA, the CDR3 is TGTGCCAGCAGCCGGGGGGGACAGGGTGCTAATGAGCAGTTCTTC.

This clone was counted only a few times. The sample carries other DNA sequences with the same CDR3. The chain employs TRBV9 and TRBJ1-1, with D perhaps TRBD1 (6 bases). CDR3 length: 14 residues. Trimming left V 4 bases short and J 1 base short, with 11 bases between. In germline, CDR1 is SGDLS, CDR2 YYNGEE. This CDR3 reads CASSLRTENTEAFF. In nucleotides, the CDR3 is TGTGCCAGCAGCCTACGGACAGAGAACACTGAAGCTTTCTTT.

The table lists this clone with a few counts. The rearrangement uses TRBV6-1 and TRBJ2-7, with TRBD1 matching over 9 bases. V lost 3 bases and J lost 9; bases outside the gene matches: 12. CDR3 length: 15 residues. The germline V gene encodes CDR1 MNHNS and CDR2 SASEGT. The CDR3 region has the DNA TGTGCCAGCAGTGACCCGGACAGGGGAAATTGGAGGCAGTACTTC. Encoded protein: CASSDPDRGNWRQYF.

This clone was detected only once. V gene TRBV15 combines with J gene TRBJ1-5; the match to TRBD1 covers 11 bases. V dropped 5 bases and J dropped 0; count of bases not matched to a gene: 6. Per the germline V gene, CDR1 is LNHNV and CDR2 is YYDKDF (reference sequence). CDR3 size: 17 residues. The CDR3 here is CATSGGTGGYSNQPQHF. The CDR3 nucleotides are TGTGCCACCAGCGGAGGGACAGGGGGATATAGCAATCAGCCCCAGCATTTT.

The V and J genes are TRBV7-6 and TRBJ1-5; the D is unclear. Trimming took 2 bases from V and 3 from J, leaving 17 bases between them. The germline gives CDR1 SGHVS, CDR2 FNYEAQ. The CDR3 has 17 amino acids. CDR3 in DNA: TGTGCCAGCAGCTTAAACCCCTTGAGGGCATCCAATCAGCCCCAGCATTTT. Its translation is CASSLNPLRASNQPQHF.

CDR3 nucleotide sequence: TGTGCCAGCAGCCTAATGGACACTGAAGCTTTCTTT. This codes for CASSLMDTEAFF. The chain combines TRBV11-3 with TRBJ1-1; D is unclear. The CDR3 contains 12 residues. The V gene's germline CDR1 is SGHNT and CDR2 YENEEA. V lost 5 bases and J 3 bases, leaving 7 bases between the germline ends.

The rearrangement joins TRBV7-8 to TRBJ2-7, with TRBD1 matching 10 bases. This CDR3 comprises 15 residues. V shed 3 bases and J 1 base; nucleotides not matched to a gene: 3. The germline V gene has CDR1 SGHVS and CDR2 FQNEAQ. DNA of the CDR3: TGTGCCAGCAGCTTGCAGGGACAGGGGTCCTACGAGCAGTACTTC. It yields the protein CASSLQGQGSYEQYF. The full variable domain, completed using reference TRBV7-8 and TRBJ2-7, is GAGVSQSPRYKVAKRGQDVALRCDPISGHVSLFWYQQALGQGPEFLTYFQNEAQLDKSGLPSDRFFAERPEGSVSTLKIQRTQQEDSAVYLCASSLQGQGSYEQYFGPGTRLTVT.

J is TRBJ1-4 and V is TRBV5-1, with D unresolved. The ends were cut back, 1 base at V and 0 bases at J, with 10 bases in the middle. CDR1 and CDR2 (germline): SGHRS, YFSETQ. The CDR3 has 16 amino acids. CDR3 DNA: TGCGCCAGCAGCTTGAACCCCACTGCAACTAATGAAAAACTGTTTTTT. Encoded protein: CASSLNPTATNEKLFF.

This rearrangement joins TRBV9 to TRBJ2-3; D unresolved. V dropped 0 bases and J dropped 2 bases, with 4 bases sitting between them. The CDR3 length is 13 residues. Germline values: CDR1 SGDLS, CDR2 YYNGEE. This CDR3 is CASSVAHTDTQYF. The CDR3, as DNA: TGTGCCAGCAGCGTAGCACACACAGATACGCAGTATTTT.

This sequence joins TRBV19 and TRBJ2-1; D is perhaps TRBD2 (5 bases). Germline V lookup: CDR1 LNHDA, CDR2 SQIVND (reference sequence). CDR3 length: 13 amino acids. V lost 6 bases and J lost 0, with 6 bases in between. The DNA for the CDR3 is TGTGCCAGTAGAGAGGGCTCCTACAATGAGCAGTTCTTC. The encoded protein is CASREGSYNEQFF.